In its sample, the clone carrying this TCR beta chain was seen a few times. The target antigen is unknown. These data come from a study of T cells after yellow fever vaccination. Study-level findings and limits: Clones from primary vaccination mostly reappeared after the booster (approximately 95% CD4, over 85% CD8). Contaminating bulk clonotypes could be abundant in FACS-sorted repertoires. CD4 and CD8 compartments shared a small share of clonotypes.

TCRdb processed the 5' RACE reads anew with MiXCR; each CDR3 protein has one entry. The sample records some 560,000 distinct CDR3 sequences, about a sixth being singletons. Germline CDR1 and CDR2: SQVTM and ANQGSEA. Trimming removed 5 bases from V and 4 bases from J, with 24 bases in between. The CDR3 is 16 residues long. This receptor was identified in a man between 18 and 35 years old who received the YFV17D yellow fever vaccine. The sample consisted of PBMCs, taken around 5 days after the first yellow fever vaccination. This chain links TRBV29-1 with TRBJ2-7; D is possibly TRBD1 (6 bases). The CDR3 protein is CSVLLLPTGPVYEQYF. The CDR3 DNA sequence: TGCAGCGTTCTCCTCCTCCCGACAGGACCCGTTTACGAGCAGTACTTC.